One and the same sample provided the 30 T cell receptor beta chains below, sequenced in a study of shared clonotypes between healthy human individuals. The naive CD8 subset, CD45RO-negative cells positively selected for CCR7, excluded terminally differentiated effector memory CD45RA+ cells. Clones were sequenced by immunoSEQ multiplex PCR, and TCRdb holds only the in-frame ones, with some missing. The sample includes about 2.1 million clones, just over 90% of them seen just once. Input material: naive CD8+ T cells from PBMCs. The receptors originated from a man aged 18 to 29 in good health. Some clones in this sample may be carry-over from other donors' samples.

This chain uses TRBV6-5 with TRBJ2-5; D might be TRBD1 or TRBD2, each matching 5 bases. This CDR3 has 14 amino acids. Trimming stripped 4 bases from V and 1 base from J, with 10 bases between. CDR1 is MNHEY, CDR2 SVGAGI, per germline. For the CDR3, the DNA is TGTGCCAGCAGTTGGCCGGGACCCCAAGAGACCCAGTACTTC. Residues: CASSWPGPQETQYF.

The V call is TRBV7-9, the J call TRBJ1-2; 7 bases agree with TRBD1. Germline trimming cut 5 bases from V and 4 bases from J; bases unmatched to any gene: 7. Germline-derived CDR1 and CDR2 are SEHNR and FQNEAQ (reference sequence). The length of the CDR3 is 14 residues. CDR3 DNA sequence: TGTGCCAGCAGCCCTCGGACAGGAACCTATGGCTACACCTTC. Encoded protein: CASSPRTGTYGYTF.

The chain joins TRBV10-2 to TRBJ2-1, with D tentatively TRBD2 (6 bases). Trimming stripped 3 bases from V and 8 bases from J, with 14 bases between. Germline V lookup: CDR1 WSHSY, CDR2 SAAADI. This CDR3 has 14 amino acids. The CDR3 region has the DNA TGCGCCAGCAGTGATGGGGACTTTCTTGATGAGCAGTTCTTC. It codes for CASSDGDFLDEQFF.

The CDR3 spells CASSPRTSGRAETQYF. Written as DNA, the CDR3 is TGCGCCAGCAGCCCACGGACTAGCGGGAGGGCGGAGACCCAGTACTTC. The chain joins TRBV4-1 to TRBJ2-5; 15 bases fit TRBD2. This CDR3 contains 16 residues. Germline V gene data show CDR1 as MGHRA and CDR2 as YSYEKL. Trimming took 4 bases from V and 5 from J; bases not matched to a gene: 5.

This chain links TRBV9 with TRBJ2-3; D assignment may be TRBD1 or TRBD2 (5 bases each). V was clipped by 2 bases and J by 6 bases, with 16 bases between them. In germline, CDR1 is SGDLS, CDR2 YYNGEE. The CDR3 is made up of 15 amino acids. The CDR3 coding sequence is TGTGCCAGCAGCGTGGGCGGCACGGGGCGGGATACGCAGTATTTT. As protein: CASSVGGTGRDTQYF. Full variable domain (rest looked up from reference TRBV9 and TRBJ2-3): DSGVTQTPKHLITATGQRVTLRCSPRSGDLSVYWYQQSLDQGLQFLIQYYNGEERAKGNILERFSAQQFPDLHSELNLSSLELGDSALYFCASSVGGTGRDTQYFGPGTRLTVL.

The chain couples TRBV28 to TRBJ2-1; TRBD2 is a possible D gene (6 bases). The V end was cut by 0 bases, the J end by 12 bases, with 15 bases between. This CDR3 is built from 14 residues. In germline, CDR1 is MDHEN, CDR2 SYDVKM. CDR3 protein: CASSLWGLGSSQFF. In DNA form, the CDR3 reads TGTGCCAGCAGTTTATGGGGACTGGGGAGTTCGCAGTTCTTC.

V usage is TRBV27 and J usage is TRBJ2-7, with D possibly TRBD1 on 6 matching bases. Per the germline V gene, CDR1 is MNHEY and CDR2 is SMNVEV (reference sequence). The CDR3 runs 15 residues. V lost 6 bases and J 3 bases, leaving 18 bases between the germline ends. Here the CDR3 reads CASSHTWTAYYEQYF. The CDR3 DNA follows: TGTGCCAGCAGCCATACGTGGACAGCCTACTACGAGCAGTACTTC.

CDR3 loop: CASSLGVFGTGELFF. In DNA form, the CDR3 reads TGTGCCAGCAGCTTGGGGGTGTTTGGGACCGGGGAGCTGTTTTTT. This sequence joins TRBV5-6 and TRBJ2-2; D ambiguous. This CDR3 contains 15 residues. Trimming pared 0 bases from V and 5 bases from J, leaving 11 bases between. Germline values: CDR1 SGHDT, CDR2 YYEEEE.

The chain recombines TRBV28 with TRBJ1-5; the match to TRBD1 covers 11 bases. V was clipped by 3 bases and J by 2 bases; unmatched bases: 6. Germline CDR1 MDHEN, CDR2 SYDVKM. This CDR3 is 17 amino acids long. In DNA, the CDR3 is TGTGCCAGCAGTTTCCCGGGACAGGGGGTTGGCAATCAGCCCCAGCATTTT. Its protein is CASSFPGQGVGNQPQHF.

This rearrangement joins TRBV7-3 to TRBJ2-3, with 8 bases lining up with TRBD2. The germline V gene encodes CDR1 SGHTA and CDR2 FQGTGA. The CDR3 totals 15 residues. With V trimmed by 5 bases and J by 4 bases, 8 bases remained unmatched. CDR3 coding DNA: TGTGCCAGCAGCGCCACGGGACTAGTGTCAGATACGCAGTATTTT. Amino acids: CASSATGLVSDTQYF.

This clone was seen once. The same CDR3 arises from other DNA sequences in this sample as well. The chain couples TRBV9 to TRBJ2-7; D gene unclear. The CDR3 sequence is 11 residues long. The germline V and J ends were trimmed by 0 bases and 5 bases, with 3 bases remaining between them. Germline V gene sequence: CDR1 SGDLS, CDR2 YYNGEE. CDR3 sequence reads: CASSVDHEQYF. CDR3 coding DNA: TGTGCCAGCAGCGTAGATCACGAGCAGTACTTC.

The CDR3: CASSAAVVGQETQYF. The CDR3 DNA reads as TGTGCCAGCAGCGCAGCAGTCGTAGGACAAGAGACCCAGTACTTC. The chain has TRBV9 and TRBJ2-5; D is undetermined. V was pared by 3 bases and J by 2 bases, with 14 bases between. This CDR3 region has 15 residues. Germline V CDR1 and CDR2: SGDLS, YYNGEE.

This CDR3 reads CASSSPIREGRYEQYF. As DNA, the CDR3 is TGTGCCAGCAGTTCCCCCATACGGGAGGGCCGCTACGAGCAGTACTTC. The genes are TRBV27 and TRBJ2-7, with 8 bases identical to TRBD2. Germline V CDR1 and CDR2: MNHEY, SMNVEV (reference sequence). The CDR3 contains 16 residues. The junction had 11 bases not matched to a gene; V was cut back by 4 bases and J by 3 bases.

A single count supports this clone. This chain uses TRBV15 with TRBJ2-6, with TRBD1 matching 8 bases. Germline values: CDR1 LNHNV, CDR2 YYDKDF (reference sequence). V lost 5 bases to trimming and J lost 5 bases; unmatched junction nucleotides: 8. CDR3 length equals 16 residues. CDR3 sequence (DNA): TGTGCCACCAGCTCGCGGACAGGGATGTGGGCCAACGTCCTGACTTTC. This codes for CATSSRTGMWANVLTF.

The chain combines TRBV5-4 with TRBJ1-3; no reliable D call. V dropped 1 base and J dropped 4 bases, with 12 bases sitting between them. Germline V gene data show CDR1 as SGHNT and CDR2 as YYREEE (reference sequence). This CDR3 is 15 amino acids long. DNA of the CDR3: TGTGCCAGCAGCTTGAAGAGGGAATCAGGAAACACCATATATTTT. This sequence encodes CASSLKRESGNTIYF.

The rearrangement links TRBV4-1 to TRBJ2-5, with D maybe TRBD2 (5 bases). The CDR3 covers 14 residues. Trimming left V 1 base short and J 4 bases short, with 10 bases between. Germline-derived CDR1 and CDR2 are MGHRA and YSYEKL. The CDR3 DNA reads TGCGCCAGCAGCCAAGTGGGAGTTCGAGAGACCCAGTACTTC. This encodes CASSQVGVRETQYF.

This clone was seen a few times. The chain carries TRBV25-1 and TRBJ1-5; D remains ambiguous. The CDR3 runs 13 residues. Germline V gene lookup returns CDR1 MGHDK and CDR2 SYGVNS. V was pared by 4 bases and J by 7 bases, with 11 bases between. The CDR3 nucleotides are TGTGCCAGCAGTGCCCCTCCCGAACAGCCCCAGCATTTT. Its translation is CASSAPPEQPQHF.

This chain joins TRBV29-1 and TRBJ2-6; D is uncertain. CDR1 is SQVTM, CDR2 ANQGSEA, per germline. V lost 1 base and J lost 3, with 7 bases in between. The CDR3 spans 14 residues. CDR3 region: CSVEAGVGANVLTF. The CDR3 DNA is TGCAGCGTTGAAGCGGGCGTTGGGGCCAACGTCCTGACTTTC.

The gene calls are TRBV6-1 and TRBJ1-1; D remains unclear. V lost 8 bases and J lost 6, with 1 base in between. The CDR3 covers 8 residues. CDR1 is MNHNS, CDR2 SASEGT, per germline. This chain's CDR3 is CASPEAFF. DNA of the CDR3: TGTGCCAGCCCTGAAGCTTTCTTT.

The chain employs TRBV7-9 and TRBJ1-2; 7 bases fit TRBD1. The germline CDR1 and CDR2 sequences are SEHNR and FQNEAQ (reference sequence). Unmatched junction bases numbered 5, after V lost 2 bases and J lost 5 bases. The CDR3 covers 14 residues. As DNA, the CDR3 is TGTGCCAGCAGCTTATCCGGGACAGAGTATGGCTACACCTTC. It codes for CASSLSGTEYGYTF.

J is TRBJ2-5 and V is TRBV2; D is unresolved. The CDR3 spans 8 residues. V was clipped by 8 bases and J by 5 bases, with 0 bases between them. From germline, CDR1 is SNHLY and CDR2 FYNNEI. CDR3 sequence (DNA): TGTGCCAGCGAGACCCAGTACTTC. Its protein product is CASETQYF. The whole variable domain, filled in from reference TRBV2 and TRBJ2-5, reads EPEVTQTPSHQVTQMGQEVILRCVPISNHLYFYWYRQILGQKVEFLVSFYNNEISEKSEIFDDQFSVERPDGSNFTLKIRSTKLEDSAMYFCASETQYFGPGTRLLVL.

This clone appeared a single time. The rearrangement joins TRBV28 to TRBJ2-3; 13 bases align to TRBD2. Germline values: CDR1 MDHEN, CDR2 SYDVKM. The trim removed 4 bases at V and 9 bases at J, leaving 13 bases unmatched. The CDR3 has 17 amino acids. The DNA for the CDR3 is TGTGCCAGCAGTTCGAGACAACTAGCGGGAGGGCTAGAGACGCAGTATTTT. Protein sequence: CASSSRQLAGGLETQYF.

J is TRBJ2-7 and V is TRBV11-2; TRBD1 matches 7 bases. Trimming at V came to 8 bases and at J to 2 bases, leaving 9 bases not matched to a gene. This CDR3 comprises 14 residues. Germline CDR1 and CDR2: SGHAT and FQNNGV. As DNA, the CDR3 is TGTGCCAGCGGCCAAAGACAGGGTCCCTACGAGCAGTACTTC. This sequence encodes CASGQRQGPYEQYF.

About this clone: Other DNA sequences in the sample encode the same CDR3. The rearrangement joins TRBV6-5 to TRBJ1-1; tentatively, D is TRBD1 (6 bases). The CDR3 totals 13 residues. Per the germline V gene, CDR1 is MNHEY and CDR2 is SVGAGI. Between the trimmed V and J ends, which lost 0 bases and 6 bases, there was a span of 8 bases. The CDR3 loop reads CASSYSEGAEAFF. The CDR3, as DNA: TGTGCCAGCAGTTACTCAGAGGGGGCTGAAGCTTTCTTT.

As to this clone: At the DNA level, this CDR3 is encoded by other sequences in the same sample as well. The V gene is TRBV7-9, the J gene TRBJ2-5, with TRBD1 matching 8 bases. CDR3 length equals 14 residues. Trimming took 0 bases from V and 3 from J; bases not matched to a gene: 0. CDR1 and CDR2 (germline): SEHNR, FQNEAQ (reference sequence). CDR3 bases: TGTGCCAGCAGCTTAGCACAGGGGGAAGAGACCCAGTACTTC. It specifies CASSLAQGEETQYF.

This chain uses TRBV6-5 with TRBJ1-3, with D perhaps TRBD1 (5 bases). Germline V gene sequence: CDR1 MNHEY, CDR2 SVGAGI. Trimming cost V 7 bases and J 4 bases, with 17 bases left between them. The CDR3 sequence is 15 residues long. The CDR3 bases are TGTGCCAGCACCGCGGGAGTGGGGCGGGGAAACACCATATATTTT. It encodes CASTAGVGRGNTIYF.

The V call is TRBV6-5, the J call TRBJ2-7; D is undetermined. The CDR3 totals 13 residues. CDR1 and CDR2 (germline): MNHEY, SVGAGI. V lost 4 bases and J lost 1, with 8 bases in between. This CDR3 reads CASSFAFSYEQYF. The CDR3 DNA reads TGTGCCAGCAGTTTTGCTTTTTCCTACGAGCAGTACTTC.

The rearrangement joins TRBV11-3 to TRBJ1-1; D ambiguous. CDR1 is SGHNT and CDR2 is YENEEA in the germline V gene. V was shortened by 6 bases and J by 1 base, with 9 bases between the two germline ends. The CDR3 extends over 13 amino acids. This chain's CDR3 is CASSHIGNTEAFF. The CDR3 DNA follows: TGTGCCAGCAGTCACATAGGGAACACTGAAGCTTTCTTT.

The chain recombines TRBV29-1 with TRBJ2-6; a possible D gene is TRBD2 (6 bases). Trimming left V 7 bases short and J 0 bases short, with 34 bases between. Germline loops: CDR1 SQVTM, CDR2 ANQGSEA. This CDR3 region has 22 residues. DNA of the CDR3: TGCAGCGCCGTATTATTTGGAGATGGGCGGGAAGTACTTAGCTCTGGGGCCAACGTCCTGACTTTC. Translating it yields CSAVLFGDGREVLSSGANVLTF.

J is TRBJ1-4 and V is TRBV7-8; D remains unclear. Germline assignment: CDR1 SGHVS and CDR2 FQNEAQ. Trimming removed 1 base from V and 3 bases from J, with 9 bases in between. The CDR3 runs to 15 residues. CDR3 DNA sequence: TGTGCCAGCAGCTTAGGAGGCGGAGCTAATGAAAAACTGTTTTTT. Amino acids: CASSLGGGANEKLFF.